This T cell receptor beta chain was captured in a study of beta chain features in type 1 diabetes. The overall study: In age, gender and cell yields, patients were similar to healthy donors. Points from the study as a whole: At VDJ recombination sites, type 1 diabetes patients had fewer insertions and more deleted nucleotides.

Per donor, one heparinised blood draw averaged around 120 mL. With regard to this clone: Its specificity is not known.

Every isolated RNA sample was fully reverse transcribed, so sequencing captured expressed TCRB transcripts. Sequenced naive, central memory and regulatory T cell samples produced an average of around 4 million reads. Repertoires were generated with immunoSEQ multiplex PCR, while TCRdb's copy carries only in-frame clones and drops some. The data show approximately 170,000 clones, about 9.1% seen once. The CDR3 contains 15 residues. Trimming left V 10 bases short and J 6 bases short, with 22 bases between. Germline CDR1 is MNHEY and CDR2 is SMNVEV (reference sequence). This sequence was found in a woman aged 18-29 years in good health. V is TRBV27 and J is TRBJ2-1; D is perhaps TRBD1 (6 bases). Specimen: central memory CD4+ T cells from blood. The CDR3 protein is CATAQRTVIVNEQFF. The CDR3, as DNA: TGTGCCACTGCACAGAGGACAGTCATCGTCAATGAGCAGTTCTTC.